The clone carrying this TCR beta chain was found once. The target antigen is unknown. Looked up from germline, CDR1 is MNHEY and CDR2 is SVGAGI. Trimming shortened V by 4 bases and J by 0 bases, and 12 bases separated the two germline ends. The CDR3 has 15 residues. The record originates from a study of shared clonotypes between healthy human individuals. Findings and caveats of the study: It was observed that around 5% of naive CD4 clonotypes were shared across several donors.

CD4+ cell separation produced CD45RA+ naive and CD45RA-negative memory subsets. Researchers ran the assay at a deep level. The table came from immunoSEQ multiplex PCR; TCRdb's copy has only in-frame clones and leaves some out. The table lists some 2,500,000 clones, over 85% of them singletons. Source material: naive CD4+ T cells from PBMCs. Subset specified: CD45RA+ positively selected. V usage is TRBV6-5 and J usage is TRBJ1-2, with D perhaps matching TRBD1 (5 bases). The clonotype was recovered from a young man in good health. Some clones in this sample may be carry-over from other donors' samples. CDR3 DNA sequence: TGTGCCAGCAGTTTCGACAGCCAAGCTAACTATGGCTACACCTTC. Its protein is CASSFDSQANYGYTF.